A selection of T cell receptor beta chains follows, all from one sample in a study of vaccination and CD4 T cells after COVID-19. In TCRdb, the PCR reads were re-called with MiXCR into one record per CDR3 protein. The top ten hold 4.5% to 7% of the sample, which has 35,000 to 45,000 distinct CDR3 sequences, around 33% seen once. The input for sequencing was CD4+ T cells from blood, taken about 7 months after SARS-CoV-2 vaccination. Receptors originate from a human donor who had recovered from COVID-19. The CDR3 runs from the conserved cysteine through the conserved F or W. D genes are given only for firm matches. Some rows have no size entry. The others give once, few or many, or a class for an expanded clone.

TRBJ2-1 | - | - | TRBV11-2 | 12 | TGTGCCAGCAGCTTAAGGCCCAATGAGCAGTTCTTC | CASSLRPNEQFF
TRBJ2-1 | - | - | TRBV20-1 | 16 | TGCAGTGCTACCCCTGGGCACAGGGTTGTCTACAATGAGCAGTTCTTC | CSATPGHRVVYNEQFF
TRBJ2-7 | TRBD1 | - | TRBV19 | 15 | TGTGCCAGTGGTCAAACCGGGACAGGGGCCTACGAGCAGTACTTC | CASGQTGTGAYEQYF
TRBJ1-2 | - | - | TRBV6-2/TRBV6-3 | 17 | TGTGCCAGCAGTTACCAGGTTGGAAGGGGAACTAACTATGGCTACACCTTC | CASSYQVGRGTNYGYTF
TRBJ2-2 | - | - | TRBV27 | 15 | TGTGCCAGCAGTTTATCCCTATCGGTACTCGGGGAGCTGTTTTTT | CASSLSLSVLGELFF
TRBJ2-7 | TRBD2 | - | TRBV7-2 | 17 | TGTGCCAGCAGCTTATCTGGACTAGCGGGCGTGTTTTACGAGCAGTACTTC | CASSLSGLAGVFYEQYF
TRBJ2-1 | TRBD2 | - | TRBV7-3 | 13 | TGTGCCAGCAGCTTAGGGGGGGGGAATGAGCAGTTCTTC | CASSLGGGNEQFF
TRBJ2-3 | - | few | TRBV7-6 | 13 | TGTGCCAGCAGCCAACAGCGGCGAGATACGCAGTATTTT | CASSQQRRDTQYF
TRBJ2-7 | TRBD2 | few | TRBV20-1 | 14 | TGCAGTGCGGGTACTAGCGGACTTACCTACGAGCAGTACTTC | CSAGTSGLTYEQYF
TRBJ2-3 | TRBD2 | few | TRBV29-1 | 14 | TGCAGCGTTCGGGGGGTCGAGGGCACAGATACGCAGTATTTT | CSVRGVEGTDTQYF
TRBJ2-2 | - | - | TRBV7-3 | 13 | TGTGCCAGCAGCGCATCGAACACCGGGGAGCTGTTTTTT | CASSASNTGELFF
TRBJ1-1 | - | - | TRBV28 | 15 | TGTGCCAGCAGGGTCCGGGCCCCTCTGGTCCCTGAAGCTTTCTTT | CASRVRAPLVPEAFF
TRBJ2-1 | TRBD2 | - | TRBV28 | 15 | TGTGCCAGCAGTTTACTAGCGGGCATCTACAATGAGCAGTTCTTC | CASSLLAGIYNEQFF